The 18 T cell receptor beta chains given below trace back to one sample, sequenced in a study of blood T cell repertoires in COVID-19. The protocol was immunoSEQ multiplex PCR, while the TCRdb copy is restricted to in-frame clones and leaves out a portion. The table lists 93,000 or so clones, approximately 87% of them singletons. The sequenced sample was peripheral blood. These receptors all stem from a human donor in a cohort sampled during active or convalescent COVID-19.

The sample holds a few counts of this clone. The V and J genes are TRBV18 and TRBJ2-7, with 12 bases that match TRBD2. After removal of 6 bases from V and 0 bases from J, the junction contained 6 bases not matched to a gene. The germline CDR1 and CDR2 sequences are KGHSH and LQKENI. The CDR3 extends over 16 amino acids. The CDR3 region has the DNA TGTGCCAGCTCCCCGACTAGCGGGGGCAACTCCTACGAGCAGTACTTC. Its translation: CASSPTSGGNSYEQYF.

The V and J genes are TRBV27 and TRBJ1-4; D unclear. Germline CDR1 MNHEY, CDR2 SMNVEV (reference sequence). Between the trimmed V and J ends, which lost 4 bases and 8 bases, there was a span of 20 bases. This CDR3 has 16 residues. The DNA of the CDR3 is TGTGCCAGCAGTTCAATCGCCCCAAATCGGTGGGAAAAACTGTTTTTT. Translated: CASSSIAPNRWEKLFF.

The chain couples TRBV7-9 to TRBJ2-7, with D tentatively TRBD2 (7 bases). Germline values: CDR1 SEHNR, CDR2 FQNEAQ (reference sequence). The ends were cut back, 5 bases at V and 1 base at J, with 18 bases in the middle. The CDR3 has 16 residues. The CDR3: CASSPPVRGASYEQYF. CDR3 bases: TGTGCCAGCAGCCCCCCGGTTCGGGGGGCGTCCTACGAGCAGTACTTC.

This sequence joins TRBV7-9 and TRBJ1-4; D ambiguous. The germline CDR1 and CDR2 sequences are SEHNR and FQNEAQ (reference sequence). The CDR3 totals 15 residues. Trimming removed 5 bases at V and 1 base at J, with 11 bases between. CDR3 amino acids: CASSAQLVTNEKLFF. As DNA, the CDR3 is TGTGCCAGCAGCGCCCAACTGGTAACTAATGAAAAACTGTTTTTT.

This chain uses TRBV5-6 with TRBJ2-1; D is unclear. The CDR3 sequence is 13 residues long. From germline, CDR1 is SGHDT and CDR2 YYEEEE. Trimming removed 0 bases at V and 5 bases at J, with 6 bases between. CDR3 residues: CASSLGENNEQFF. Here the CDR3 DNA reads TGTGCCAGCAGCTTGGGCGAAAACAATGAGCAGTTCTTC. Complete variable domain (other parts from reference TRBV5-6 and TRBJ2-1): DAGVTQSPTHLIKTRGQQVTLRCSPKSGHDTVSWYQQALGQGPQFIFQYYEEEERQRGNFPDRFSGHQFPNYSSELNVNALLLGDSALYLCASSLGENNEQFFGPGTRLTVL.

This chain uses TRBV29-1 with TRBJ1-1; perhaps TRBD1 as D (5 bases). CDR1 is SQVTM, CDR2 ANQGSEA, per germline. The V end lost 7 bases, the J end lost 5 bases, and 14 bases lay between the germline ends. The CDR3 is made up of 12 amino acids. The CDR3 spells CSAGGGETEAFF. The CDR3 bases are TGCAGCGCCGGGGGGGGAGAAACTGAAGCTTTCTTT.

The rearrangement uses TRBV12-5 and TRBJ1-3; 9 nucleotides match TRBD1. V lost 5 bases to trimming and J lost 2 bases; unmatched junction nucleotides: 4. The CDR3 has 15 amino acids. CDR1 and CDR2 (germline): LGHNT, FRNRAP. CDR3 region: CASGPGTGTGNTIYF. CDR3 DNA sequence: TGTGCTAGTGGTCCGGGGACAGGGACTGGAAACACCATATATTTT.

This clone was detected once. The J gene is TRBJ2-5, the V gene TRBV29-1; D not resolved. The CDR3 runs to 12 residues. Germline values: CDR1 SQVTM, CDR2 ANQGSEA. The ends were cut back, 4 bases at V and 0 bases at J, with 6 bases in the middle. CDR3 sequence (DNA): TGCAGCGTTGGGGCGTACCAAGAGACCCAGTACTTC. Its protein product is CSVGAYQETQYF.

The sample holds one count of this clone. This chain uses TRBV6-2 or TRBV6-3 with TRBJ1-5; tentatively, D is TRBD1 (6 bases). Trimming pared 2 bases from V and 1 base from J, leaving 12 bases between. The CDR3 has 16 residues. The germline CDR1 and CDR2 sequences are MNHEY and SVGEGT. In DNA form, the CDR3 reads TGTGCCAGCAGTTACGGGGGGGCTGGGAGCAATCAGCCCCAGCATTTT. Amino acids: CASSYGGAGSNQPQHF.

In its sample, this clone was seen a few times. The chain uses TRBV9 and TRBJ1-3; no clear D gene. V shed 2 bases and J shed 0 bases, with 9 bases lying between them. Germline values: CDR1 SGDLS, CDR2 YYNGEE. This CDR3 contains 15 residues. The chain's CDR3 is CASSVSSSSGNTIYF. CDR3 bases: TGTGCCAGCAGCGTGTCCTCGAGCTCTGGAAACACCATATATTTT.

The chain links TRBV6-1 to TRBJ1-5; no firm D call. The V gene's germline CDR1 is MNHNS and CDR2 SASEGT. The CDR3 covers 16 residues. With 1 base removed from V and 4 bases from J, the gap between germline ends came to 14 bases. The CDR3 loop is CASSEGVGFGNQPQHF. The CDR3 nucleotides read TGTGCCAGCAGTGAAGGCGTCGGGTTTGGGAATCAGCCCCAGCATTTT.

The chain employs TRBV4-1 and TRBJ1-4; D is unresolved. The CDR3 has 15 residues. Germline lookup yields CDR1 MGHRA and CDR2 YSYEKL. V lost 1 base and J 8 bases, leaving 14 bases between the germline ends. CDR3 nucleotides: TGCGCCAGCAGCCAAGTAATTAACAACAACGAAAAACTGTTTTTT. The encoded protein is CASSQVINNNEKLFF.

The chain employs TRBV24-1 and TRBJ1-2, with 7 bases lining up with TRBD1. V was pared by 4 bases and J by 8 bases, with 6 bases of the junction left unmatched. Germline values: CDR1 KGHDR, CDR2 SFDVKD. This CDR3 contains 13 residues. This CDR3 is CATSDGQVGGYTF. DNA for the CDR3: TGTGCCACCAGTGACGGACAGGTAGGAGGCTACACCTTC.

The chain has TRBV9 and TRBJ2-7; 8 bases align to TRBD1. The germline CDR1 and CDR2 sequences are SGDLS and YYNGEE. This CDR3 contains 14 residues. V trimming: 0 bases; J trimming: 4 bases; junction bases outside the gene matches: 3. The CDR3 is CASSVGDRSYEQYF. DNA for the CDR3: TGTGCCAGCAGCGTAGGGGACAGGTCTTACGAGCAGTACTTC. The full variable domain, with the rest looked up from reference TRBV9 and TRBJ2-7, is DSGVTQTPKHLITATGQRVTLRCSPRSGDLSVYWYQQSLDQGLQFLIQYYNGEERAKGNILERFSAQQFPDLHSELNLSSLELGDSALYFCASSVGDRSYEQYFGPGTRLTVT.

The chain couples TRBV30 to TRBJ1-1; perhaps TRBD1 as D (5 bases). CDR3 length: 10 residues. The germline V gene has CDR1 GTSNPN and CDR2 SVGIG (reference sequence). Trimming pared 3 bases from V and 7 bases from J, leaving 6 bases between. The CDR3 DNA follows: TGTGCCTGGAGCCAGGGTGAAGCTTTCTTT. Translating it yields CAWSQGEAFF.

The chain has TRBV11-3 and TRBJ2-7; TRBD1 matches 9 bases. Germline trimming cut 5 bases from V and 4 bases from J; bases unmatched to any gene: 6. CDR1 is SGHNT, CDR2 YENEEA, per germline. This CDR3 has 14 residues. CDR3 sequence: CASSRRTGDYEQYF. The CDR3 region has the DNA TGTGCCAGCAGCCGACGGACAGGGGATTACGAGCAGTACTTC.

V gene TRBV4-3 combines with J gene TRBJ1-6; D call uncertain. V was clipped by 1 base and J by 6 bases, with 16 bases between them. Germline V gives CDR1 LGHNA, CDR2 YSLEER. This CDR3 has 17 residues. CDR3 amino acids: CASSQAGGLRINSPLHF. The CDR3 DNA reads TGCGCCAGCAGCCAAGCTGGCGGACTGAGGATTAATTCACCCCTCCACTTT.

The V and J genes are TRBV29-1 and TRBJ1-3, with D possibly TRBD1 on 6 matching bases. Germline V gene lookup returns CDR1 SQVTM and CDR2 ANQGSEA. V dropped 7 bases and J dropped 2 bases, with 9 bases sitting between them. The CDR3 totals 12 residues. CDR3 sequence reads: CSAGQTGNTIYF. The CDR3 DNA reads TGCAGCGCAGGACAGACTGGAAACACCATATATTTT.